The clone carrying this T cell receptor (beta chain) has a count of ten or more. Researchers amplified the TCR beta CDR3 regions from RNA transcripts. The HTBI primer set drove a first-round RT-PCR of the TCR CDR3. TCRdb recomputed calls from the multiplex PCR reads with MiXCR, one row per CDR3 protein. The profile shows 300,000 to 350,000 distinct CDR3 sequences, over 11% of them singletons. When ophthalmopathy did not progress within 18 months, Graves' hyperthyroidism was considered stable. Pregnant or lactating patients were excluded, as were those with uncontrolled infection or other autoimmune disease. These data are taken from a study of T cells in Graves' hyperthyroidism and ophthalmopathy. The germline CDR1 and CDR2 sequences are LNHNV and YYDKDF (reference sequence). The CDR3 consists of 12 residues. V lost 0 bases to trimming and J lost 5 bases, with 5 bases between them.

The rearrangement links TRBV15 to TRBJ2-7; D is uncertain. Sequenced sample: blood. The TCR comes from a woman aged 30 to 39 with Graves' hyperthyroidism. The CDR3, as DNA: TGTGCCACCAGCAGAGATTTGGACGAGCAGTACTTC. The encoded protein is CATSRDLDEQYF.